Shown below are 3 T cell receptor beta chains from a single sample sequenced in a study of response to subunit inactivated influenza vaccine. TCRdb used MiXCR to reprocess the RT-PCR reads, holding one entry per CDR3 protein. The sample consists of hundreds of thousands of distinct CDR3 sequences, around 20% of them appearing once. The source was PBMCs from blood, collected more than 4 days after vaccination. The origin of the receptors is a man over 45 who received an inactivated influenza vaccine.

This chain connects TRBV10-3 to TRBJ2-1, with D possibly TRBD2 on 5 matching bases. CDR3 length equals 13 residues. Germline V gives CDR1 ENHRY, CDR2 SYGVKD. Trimming stripped 5 bases from V and 6 bases from J, with 11 bases between. The CDR3 loop reads CAISRDYPNEQFF. The CDR3 nucleotides read TGTGCCATCAGTAGAGACTACCCCAATGAGCAGTTCTTC.

This clonotype was counted many times. DNA for the CDR3: TGTGCCAGCAGCCAACAGAACACCGGGGAGCTGTTTTTT. Translation: CASSQQNTGELFF. J is TRBJ2-2 and V is TRBV3-1; no definite D call. The CDR3 loop spans 13 amino acids. CDR1 LGHDT and CDR2 YNNKEL come from the germline V gene (reference sequence). Deletions cut 2 bases from V and 1 base from J, with 2 bases between.

This clonotype was recorded a few times. This sequence joins TRBV20-1 and TRBJ1-5; a weak D match, TRBD1 (5 bases). Looked up from germline, CDR1 is DFQATT and CDR2 is SNEGSKA (reference sequence). The CDR3 contains 12 residues. This chain's CDR3 is CSGRDHNQPQHF. The CDR3 DNA reads as TGCAGCGGGAGGGACCACAATCAGCCCCAGCATTTT.